The 15 T cell receptor beta chains in this list originate from one sample, sequenced in a study of blood T cells in healthy people across ages. The use of a sample-barcoded 5' primer and a J-beta primer mix characterized a second PCR of about 7 to 12 cycles. TCRdb ran MiXCR on the 5' RACE reads and lists one entry per CDR3 protein. Here the sample spans about 730,000 distinct CDR3 sequences, approximately 43% being singletons. Sequenced input: blood. These receptors were taken from an older woman in good health.

This clonotype came up a few times. The rearrangement links TRBV6-1 to TRBJ2-5; TRBD1 matches at 8 bases. The DNA end lines up better with TRBJ2-7; the J call may be wrong. The CDR3 is 14 amino acids. Germline CDR1 MNHNS, CDR2 SASEGT. CDR3 bases: TGTGCCAGCAGGATGGACAGGGTTGTTGACGAGCAGTACTTC. The encoded protein is CASRMDRVVDEQYF.

There are a few counts of this clonotype. The V and J genes are TRBV6-2 or TRBV6-3 and TRBJ2-7; 15 nucleotides agree with TRBD2. V was clipped by 3 bases and J by 5 bases; unmatched bases: 5. The CDR3 covers 16 residues. Germline-derived CDR1 and CDR2 are MNHEY and SVGEGT. The CDR3 DNA reads as TGTGCCAGCAGTTATGGACTAGCGGGGGGGCCCGACGAGCAGTACTTC. Translation gives CASSYGLAGGPDEQYF.

This clonotype showed up many times. This sequence joins TRBV12-3 or TRBV12-4 and TRBJ2-5, with D maybe TRBD1 (6 bases). There are 15 residues in the CDR3. Trimming took 7 bases from V and 3 from J, leaving 18 bases between them. The CDR3 nucleotides are TGTGCCAGCACTCGGTACACAGGGTTGGAAGAGACCCAGTACTTC. Amino acids: CASTRYTGLEETQYF.

The rearrangement joins TRBV28 to TRBJ1-5, with 7 bases identical to TRBD1. Germline values: CDR1 MDHEN, CDR2 SYDVKM. Trimming at V came to 2 bases and at J to 5 bases, leaving 6 bases not matched to a gene. There are 15 residues in the CDR3. The CDR3 DNA reads as TGTGCCAGCAGTTTACCGACAGGGCCTTATCAGCCCCAGCATTTT. Its protein is CASSLPTGPYQPQHF.

This clonotype was counted many times. The V gene is TRBV7-2, the J gene TRBJ2-7, with D hard to call. V lost 5 bases and J lost 3, with 11 bases in between. The CDR3 is 13 residues long. Looked up from germline, CDR1 is SGHTA and CDR2 is FQGNSA. This chain's CDR3 is CASSIDAVYEQYF. The CDR3 nucleotides read TGTGCCAGCAGCATCGACGCGGTCTACGAGCAGTACTTC.

The rearrangement uses TRBV20-1 and TRBJ2-3; D gene uncertain. Germline V gene lookup returns CDR1 DFQATT and CDR2 SNEGSKA (reference sequence). The CDR3 length is 13 residues. The germline V and J ends were trimmed by 2 bases and 4 bases, with 10 bases remaining between them. The CDR3 coding sequence is TGCAGTGCTAGAATTTGGACCGCAGATACGCAGTATTTT. Amino acid sequence: CSARIWTADTQYF.

This clonotype was seen a few times. The CDR3 here is CSAAGTSGENTGELFF. In DNA, the CDR3 is TGCAGTGCTGCCGGGACTAGCGGGGAGAACACCGGGGAGCTGTTTTTT. V usage is TRBV20-1 and J usage is TRBJ2-2; TRBD2 matches at 13 bases. The ends lost 5 bases at V and 1 base at J; junction bases unmatched: 4. Germline V gene sequence: CDR1 DFQATT, CDR2 SNEGSKA (reference sequence). The CDR3 spans 16 residues.

This clonotype was counted a few times. The rearrangement joins TRBV3-1 to TRBJ1-2; no reliable D call. The CDR3 runs 14 residues. Germline CDR1 is LGHDT and CDR2 is YNNKEL (reference sequence). V lost 2 bases and J lost 3, with 10 bases in between. The chain's CDR3 is CASSQSELYYGYTF. CDR3 in DNA: TGTGCCAGCAGCCAATCGGAACTCTACTATGGCTACACCTTC.

This chain uses TRBV24-1 with TRBJ2-6, with 7 bases lining up with TRBD1. Per germline, CDR1 KGHDR and CDR2 SFDVKD. The CDR3 extends over 20 amino acids. J was trimmed by 1 base and V by 3 bases; bases with no gene match: 14. The CDR3 here is CATSDHQPGQIWSGANVLTF. The CDR3 coding sequence is TGTGCCACCAGTGATCATCAGCCGGGACAGATCTGGTCTGGGGCCAACGTCCTGACTTTC.

The chain combines TRBV6-4 with TRBJ2-4; tentatively, D is TRBD1 (6 bases). Near its end, the DNA agrees better with TRBJ2-7, so the J call may be wrong. This CDR3 has 16 amino acids. Germline loops: CDR1 MRHNA, CDR2 SNTAGT. CDR3 bases: TGTGCCAGCAGTGACTCGACAGGAACCGATCTCTACGAGCAGTACTTC. Translated: CASSDSTGTDLYEQYF.

This clonotype has just a few counts. This sequence joins TRBV20-1 and TRBJ2-6, with D possibly being TRBD1 or TRBD2 (5 bases each). Germline values: CDR1 DFQATT, CDR2 SNEGSKA (reference sequence). The CDR3 loop spans 15 amino acids. V lost 5 bases to trimming and J lost 1 base, with 12 bases between them. DNA for the CDR3: TGCAGTGCTTTCGGGGCTTTTTCTGGGGCCAACGTCCTGACTTTC. Amino acids: CSAFGAFSGANVLTF.

The chain couples TRBV30 to TRBJ2-7; 15 nucleotides align to TRBD2. TRBJ2-5 explains the end of the DNA better; the J call may be wrong. Germline CDR1 and CDR2: GTSNPN and SVGIG (reference sequence). This CDR3 is built from 16 residues. This CDR3 reads CAVHTGTSGGMETQYF. DNA for the CDR3: TGTGCCGTACACACCGGGACTAGCGGGGGGATGGAGACCCAGTACTTC.

This clonotype was detected only a few times. This rearrangement joins TRBV7-3 to TRBJ2-1; 9 positions agree with TRBD2. Germline trimming cut 6 bases from V and 9 bases from J; bases unmatched to any gene: 15. The V gene's germline CDR1 is SGHTA and CDR2 FQGTGA. The CDR3 runs 16 residues. In nucleotides, the CDR3 is TGTGCCAGCAGGCAGGGGCGGGAGGGAACCATGGCTGAGCAGTTCTTC. Translation: CASRQGREGTMAEQFF.

The rearrangement uses TRBV20-1 and TRBJ2-5; TRBD2 matches at 10 bases. The tail of the sequence fits TRBJ2-7 better, so the J call may be wrong. The CDR3 length is 14 residues. Germline V CDR1 and CDR2: DFQATT, SNEGSKA (reference sequence). The CDR3 is CSARPLAGVPEQYF. CDR3 bases: TGCAGTGCTAGACCCCTAGCGGGAGTCCCCGAGCAGTACTTC.

This clonotype was seen at least ten times. V and J are TRBV7-9 and TRBJ2-7; D is unresolved. The CDR3 sequence is 12 residues long. Germline V gene data show CDR1 as SEHNR and CDR2 as FQNEAQ (reference sequence). V gave up 1 base and J gave up 4 bases, with 5 bases separating them. The CDR3 sequence: CASSLDDYEQYF. The CDR3 nucleotides are TGTGCCAGCAGCTTAGATGATTACGAGCAGTACTTC.